The 28 T cell receptor beta chains reported below all come from one sample, sequenced in a study of shared clonotypes between healthy human individuals. The repertoire was sequenced with immunoSEQ multiplex PCR; TCRdb's copy has only in-frame clones and lacks some. The sample shows around 690,000 clones, about 90% of them seen only once. Specimen: memory CD8+ T cells from PBMCs. Subset defined: CD45RO+ cells pooled with CCR7-negative TemRA cells. These receptors all stem from a man younger than 30 in good health. Some clones in this sample may be carry-over from other donors' samples.

The chain carries TRBV28 and TRBJ2-1; TRBD2 matches 13 bases. Germline V CDR1 and CDR2: MDHEN, SYDVKM. J lost 5 bases, V lost 1 base, and 5 bases had no gene match. The CDR3 consists of 17 residues. The CDR3 region has the DNA TGTGCCAGCAGTTTATCCTTGGGACTAGCGGGGAACAATGAGCAGTTCTTC. Translation: CASSLSLGLAGNNEQFF.

This chain uses TRBV27 with TRBJ2-2; 8 bases line up with TRBD1. V was pared by 6 bases and J by 3 bases, with 6 bases of the junction left unmatched. This CDR3 region has 15 residues. The germline V gene encodes CDR1 MNHEY and CDR2 SMNVEV (reference sequence). CDR3 loop: CASRAGGADTGELFF. The DNA for the CDR3 is TGTGCCAGCAGGGCAGGGGGCGCGGACACCGGGGAGCTGTTTTTT.

In the case of this clone: The same CDR3 arises from other DNA sequences in this sample as well. The rearrangement uses TRBV28 and TRBJ2-2; no definite D call. In germline, CDR1 is MDHEN, CDR2 SYDVKM. V lost 2 bases and J 1 base, leaving 2 bases between the germline ends. This CDR3 comprises 13 residues. The CDR3 here is CASSLRNTGELFF. The DNA for the CDR3 is TGTGCCAGCAGTTTACGGAACACCGGGGAGCTGTTTTTT.

This CDR3 reads CASSQGEAMNTEAFF. CDR3 DNA sequence: TGTGCCAGCAGCCAGGGGGAGGCGATGAACACTGAAGCTTTCTTT. This sequence joins TRBV7-9 and TRBJ1-1, with TRBD1 matching over 7 bases. This CDR3 contains 15 residues. The germline gives CDR1 SEHNR, CDR2 FQNEAQ (reference sequence). V shed 5 bases and J 0 bases; nucleotides not matched to a gene: 6.

V and J are TRBV6-1 and TRBJ1-5, with 8 bases aligning to TRBD1. Germline V gene lookup returns CDR1 MNHNS and CDR2 SASEGT. The CDR3 runs 15 residues. After removal of 7 bases from V and 7 bases from J, the junction contained 12 bases not matched to a gene. CDR3 nucleotide sequence: TGTGCCAGCAACCCCCGAGGGACAGGCGAGCAGCCCCAGCATTTT. This encodes CASNPRGTGEQPQHF.

The V call is TRBV6-5, the J call TRBJ1-2; 8 bases fit TRBD1. CDR3 size: 15 residues. The germline V gene has CDR1 MNHEY and CDR2 SVGAGI. V lost 0 bases and J lost 3; bases outside the gene matches: 3. The CDR3 DNA is TGTGCCAGCAGTTACTCGAGACAGGGGCACTATGGCTACACCTTC. It yields the protein CASSYSRQGHYGYTF.

The chain recombines TRBV11-2 with TRBJ2-2; D could derive from TRBD1 or TRBD2 (6 bases each). Germline V gene lookup returns CDR1 SGHAT and CDR2 FQNNGV. The CDR3 totals 16 residues. V lost 6 bases to trimming and J lost 6 bases, with 20 bases between them. CDR3 protein: CASRDDTGAYPGELFF. CDR3 sequence (DNA): TGTGCCAGCAGGGATGACACGGGGGCTTACCCCGGGGAGCTGTTTTTT.

In DNA, the CDR3 is TGTGCCAGCAGCGTAGCGGGCAAACCCGGGGATGGCTACACCTTC. It yields the protein CASSVAGKPGDGYTF. The chain employs TRBV9 and TRBJ1-2, with D uncertain. Germline lookup yields CDR1 SGDLS and CDR2 YYNGEE. The CDR3 contains 15 residues. V lost 0 bases, J lost 6 bases, and 15 bases lay in between.

The gene calls are TRBV7-9 and TRBJ2-1; the D is unclear. Trimming removed 3 bases from V and 4 bases from J, with 7 bases in between. The germline CDR1 and CDR2 sequences are SEHNR and FQNEAQ (reference sequence). CDR3 length equals 13 residues. CDR3 in amino acids: CASSLGPYNEQFF. CDR3 in DNA: TGTGCCAGCAGCTTGGGCCCATACAATGAGCAGTTCTTC. Supplemented by reference TRBV7-9 and TRBJ2-1, the full variable domain reads DTGVSQNPRHKITKRGQNVTFRCDPISEHNRLYWYRQTLGQGPEFLTYFQNEAQLEKSRLLSDRFSAERPKGSFSTLEIQRTEQGDSAMYLCASSLGPYNEQFFGPGTRLTVL.

The chain uses TRBV7-8 and TRBJ2-7; 7 bases align to TRBD2. Germline V lookup: CDR1 SGHVS, CDR2 FQNEAQ. This CDR3 comprises 15 residues. The junction had 7 bases not matched to a gene; V was cut back by 5 bases and J by 0 bases. CDR3 residues: CASSTQRDPSYEQYF. The CDR3 nucleotides are TGTGCCAGCAGCACTCAGCGGGATCCCTCCTACGAGCAGTACTTC.

This clone appeared once. The rearrangement links TRBV28 to TRBJ2-5; D may be TRBD2 (5 bases). Per the germline V gene, CDR1 is MDHEN and CDR2 is SYDVKM. The CDR3 covers 13 residues. V gave up 2 bases and J gave up 11 bases, with 15 bases separating them. The CDR3 protein is CASSLIRSGEQYF. CDR3 sequence (DNA): TGTGCCAGCAGTTTAATAAGGTCCGGGGAGCAGTACTTC.

The V gene is TRBV29-1, the J gene TRBJ1-1; weak D call: TRBD1 (5 bases). Trimming pared 3 bases from V and 4 bases from J, leaving 15 bases between. CDR1 SQVTM and CDR2 ANQGSEA come from the germline V gene. There are 14 residues in the CDR3. CDR3 residues: CSVETSRGVTEAFF. The CDR3 DNA reads as TGCAGCGTTGAGACTTCCCGAGGGGTCACTGAAGCTTTCTTT.

V is TRBV14 and J is TRBJ1-5; D remains unclear. The germline CDR1 and CDR2 sequences are SGHDN and FVKESK. The germline V and J ends were trimmed by 2 bases and 4 bases, with 18 bases remaining between them. The CDR3 spans 17 residues. CDR3 coding DNA: TGTGCCAGCAGCCAAAAACCTGGAGAACCCTGGAATCAGCCCCAGCATTTT. Translating gives CASSQKPGEPWNQPQHF.

The V and J genes are TRBV5-1 and TRBJ1-1; no clear D. V gave up 0 bases and J gave up 11 bases, with 17 bases separating them. Germline V gene sequence: CDR1 SGHRS, CDR2 YFSETQ. This CDR3 has 14 residues. The CDR3 loop reads CASSLAATPDSAFF. For the CDR3, the DNA is TGCGCCAGCAGCTTGGCGGCCACTCCCGACTCGGCTTTCTTT.

CDR3 residues: CATPRELAGAGRLMSSYNEQFF. In nucleotides, the CDR3 is TGTGCCACCCCCCGGGAACTAGCGGGGGCGGGCCGGTTAATGAGCTCCTACAATGAGCAGTTCTTC. The chain employs TRBV2 and TRBJ2-1; TRBD2 matches 11 bases. The V gene end was trimmed by 10 bases and the J gene end by 0 bases; junction bases not matched to a gene: 26. The CDR3 covers 22 residues. Germline assignment: CDR1 SNHLY and CDR2 FYNNEI.

This clone was seen only a few times. This sequence joins TRBV11-2 and TRBJ1-1; D is undetermined. This CDR3 comprises 12 residues. Trimming removed 7 bases from V and 10 bases from J, with 16 bases in between. The germline V gene has CDR1 SGHAT and CDR2 FQNNGV. The CDR3 nucleotides read TGTGCCAGCACAAAACAGAACTCCGCAGCTTTCTTT. It encodes CASTKQNSAAFF.

This chain connects TRBV6-1 to TRBJ1-2, with 8 bases lining up with TRBD1. The CDR3 sequence is 17 residues long. Trimming took 3 bases from V and 6 from J; bases not matched to a gene: 15. In germline, CDR1 is MNHNS, CDR2 SASEGT. CDR3 in amino acids: CASSELWDRLRRHGYTF. CDR3 nucleotides: TGTGCCAGCAGTGAGCTTTGGGACAGGCTCAGACGTCATGGCTACACCTTC.

This clone was seen only once. V usage is TRBV7-9 and J usage is TRBJ2-7, with 8 positions matching TRBD1. This CDR3 is 17 amino acids long. Trimming removed 4 bases from V and 0 bases from J; junction bases left unmatched: 11. CDR1 and CDR2 from the germline V gene are SEHNR and FQNEAQ (reference sequence). The CDR3 DNA sequence: TGTGCCAGCAGCTACAAGCAAAGACAGGGGTCCTCCTACGAGCAGTACTTC. Translation: CASSYKQRQGSSYEQYF.

V gene TRBV15 combines with J gene TRBJ1-3; D unresolved. Germline V CDR1 and CDR2: LNHNV, YYDKDF (reference sequence). This CDR3 spans 18 amino acids. Trimming removed 6 bases at V and 1 base at J, with 22 bases between. The DNA for the CDR3 is TGTGCCACCAGTAATTACCTAGAGCCTCGTACATCTGGAAACACCATATATTTT. Translating it yields CATSNYLEPRTSGNTIYF.

Only a few counts were recorded for this clone. V usage is TRBV19 and J usage is TRBJ1-5, with a possible D match to TRBD1 (6 bases). The V end was cut by 3 bases, the J end by 2 bases, with 11 bases between. Per the germline V gene, CDR1 is LNHDA and CDR2 is SQIVND (reference sequence). There are 15 residues in the CDR3. The CDR3 region has the DNA TGTGCCAGTAGTATCGTCAGGGGCGGCAATCAGCCCCAGCATTTT. Its protein product is CASSIVRGGNQPQHF.

This sequence joins TRBV27 and TRBJ1-1; the D gene is possibly TRBD1 (5 bases). The germline gives CDR1 MNHEY, CDR2 SMNVEV (reference sequence). CDR3 size: 15 residues. The V and J ends lost 5 bases and 11 bases respectively, with 24 bases between them. The CDR3 protein is CASSQYPGTLSGAFF. CDR3 sequence (DNA): TGTGCCAGCAGTCAGTACCCCGGGACGCTGTCGGGGGCTTTCTTT.

This rearrangement joins TRBV5-1 to TRBJ2-1; tentatively, D is TRBD1 or TRBD2 (6 bases each). Trimming removed 6 bases at V and 3 bases at J, with 28 bases between. Per the germline V gene, CDR1 is SGHRS and CDR2 is YFSETQ. The CDR3 is 19 residues long. The CDR3 spells CASNPNGGGTSIFYNEQFF. CDR3 DNA sequence: TGCGCCAGCAATCCGAACGGCGGCGGGACATCAATCTTCTACAATGAGCAGTTCTTC.

The V and J genes are TRBV11-2 and TRBJ1-1, with TRBD1 as a possible D gene (5 bases). V lost 0 bases, J lost 3 bases, and 20 bases lay in between. Germline V gene lookup returns CDR1 SGHAT and CDR2 FQNNGV. The CDR3 extends over 18 amino acids. In nucleotides, the CDR3 is TGTGCCAGCAGCTTAGATCTCCGCCTACTGGGGCTGGACACTGAAGCTTTCTTT. Protein product: CASSLDLRLLGLDTEAFF.

In its sample, this clone was seen once. The V and J genes are TRBV18 and TRBJ2-3; 9 bases fit TRBD2. V shed 3 bases, J shed 4 bases, and the junction held 8 bases outside the gene matches. This CDR3 is built from 16 residues. Germline V gene lookup returns CDR1 KGHSH and CDR2 LQKENI. CDR3 region: CASSPLAGGRADTQYF. The CDR3, as DNA: TGTGCCAGCTCACCTCTTGCGGGAGGGAGAGCAGATACGCAGTATTTT.

This chain links TRBV27 with TRBJ2-7; D not certain. V was cut by 6 bases and J by 0 bases, with 12 bases left in between. This CDR3 region has 14 residues. The germline CDR1 and CDR2 sequences are MNHEY and SMNVEV (reference sequence). The CDR3 DNA is TGTGCCAGCAGAGCCCCCAGGCTCTCCTACGAGCAGTACTTC. Translated: CASRAPRLSYEQYF.

The rearrangement links TRBV27 to TRBJ1-1; the D gene is possibly TRBD1 (5 bases). V lost 7 bases and J 1 base, leaving 16 bases between the germline ends. Germline CDR1 MNHEY, CDR2 SMNVEV (reference sequence). The CDR3 consists of 15 residues. The CDR3 DNA is TGTGCCAGCAATGTACTCCCGGGGCCGAACACTGAAGCTTTCTTT. This gives the protein CASNVLPGPNTEAFF.

This rearrangement joins TRBV27 to TRBJ1-5; D is perhaps TRBD1 (6 bases). The V and J ends lost 5 bases and 7 bases respectively, with 15 bases between them. In germline, CDR1 is MNHEY, CDR2 SMNVEV (reference sequence). The CDR3 contains 14 residues. The CDR3 here is CASSIRQVGQPQHF. CDR3 bases: TGTGCCAGCAGTATCCGACAGGTAGGCCAGCCCCAGCATTTT.

The J gene is TRBJ2-5, the V gene TRBV27, with 11 nucleotides matching TRBD2. CDR1 is MNHEY, CDR2 SMNVEV, per germline (reference sequence). With V trimmed by 6 bases and J by 5 bases, 11 bases remained unmatched. The CDR3 is 16 amino acids. The CDR3 DNA reads TGTGCCAGCAGCCCTATAGCGGGAGGGCCATTTGAGACCCAGTACTTC. It encodes CASSPIAGGPFETQYF.